What follows are 26 T cell receptor beta chains derived from one specimen sequenced in a study of blood T cell repertoires in COVID-19. The protocol was immunoSEQ multiplex PCR, while the TCRdb copy is restricted to in-frame clones and leaves out a portion. The sample holds 380,000 or so clones, 75% to 90% seen once. Sequenced: peripheral blood. These receptors all come from a woman aged 60-75 years with COVID-19, enrolled during active disease.

The chain uses TRBV11-2 and TRBJ1-1; TRBD1 matches at 8 bases. CDR1 and CDR2 (germline): SGHAT, FQNNGV. CDR3 length: 14 amino acids. Trimming took 3 bases from V and 4 from J; bases not matched to a gene: 4. The CDR3 DNA sequence: TGTGCCAGCAGCTTCGGACAGGGATTCACTGAAGCTTTCTTT. As protein: CASSFGQGFTEAFF.

This CDR3 reads CASSLVGWQGNTEAFF. In nucleotides, the CDR3 is TGTGCCAGCAGCTTAGTAGGGTGGCAGGGAAACACTGAAGCTTTCTTT. The V and J genes are TRBV7-2 and TRBJ1-1; weak D call: TRBD1 (5 bases). The V gene lost 1 base and the J gene lost 2 bases, with 14 bases spanning the gap. The CDR3 is 16 amino acids. Germline assignment: CDR1 SGHTA and CDR2 FQGNSA.

This chain links TRBV5-1 with TRBJ1-5; no clear D. CDR1 and CDR2 (germline): SGHRS, YFSETQ. Trimming stripped 4 bases from V and 4 bases from J, with 9 bases between. The CDR3 extends over 13 amino acids. As DNA, the CDR3 is TGCGCCAGCAGCGTCGGACTGAATCAGCCCCAGCATTTT. It translates to CASSVGLNQPQHF.

V is TRBV7-3 and J is TRBJ2-3; 8 nucleotides align to TRBD2. V gave up 3 bases and J gave up 5 bases; unmatched junction bases: 4. Germline V gene sequence: CDR1 SGHTA, CDR2 FQGTGA. The CDR3 is 14 residues long. The CDR3 DNA sequence: TGTGCCAGCAGCTTCGGGGGGGCAGTAGATACGCAGTATTTT. Protein sequence: CASSFGGAVDTQYF.

The chain has TRBV5-1 and TRBJ1-4, with D possibly TRBD1 on 6 matching bases. V was cut by 5 bases and J by 0 bases, with 11 bases left in between. CDR1 and CDR2 from the germline V gene are SGHRS and YFSETQ. CDR3 length: 15 residues. The CDR3 coding sequence is TGCGCCAGCAGGGTTGGACAGTCAACTAATGAAAAACTGTTTTTT. Translation: CASRVGQSTNEKLFF.

The gene calls are TRBV3-1 (or the pseudogene TRBV3-2) and TRBJ1-1, with 7 bases aligning to TRBD1. From germline, CDR1 is LGHDT and CDR2 YNNKEL (reference sequence). CDR3 length: 15 residues. Trimming cost V 1 base and J 2 bases; bases outside gene matches: 4. CDR3 loop: CASSQGDRENTEAFF. The CDR3 DNA follows: TGTGCCAGCAGCCAAGGCGACAGGGAAAACACTGAAGCTTTCTTT.

The gene calls are TRBV20-1 and TRBJ1-4; D not certain. V was pared by 3 bases and J by 4 bases, with 3 bases between. This CDR3 contains 11 residues. CDR1 is DFQATT, CDR2 SNEGSKA, per germline (reference sequence). CDR3 sequence: CSASYNEKLFF. As DNA, the CDR3 is TGCAGTGCTAGCTATAATGAAAAACTGTTTTTT.

This chain uses TRBV4-1 with TRBJ1-1, with unresolved D. The CDR3 runs to 12 residues. Trimming removed 3 bases at V and 10 bases at J, with 12 bases between. The germline V gene has CDR1 MGHRA and CDR2 YSYEKL. CDR3 sequence (DNA): TGCGCCAGCAGCCACCCCGAGCGTCGAGCTTTCTTT. Translating gives CASSHPERRAFF.

This clone appeared a few times. The CDR3 protein is CASSHGTGEIEQYF. CDR3 coding DNA: TGTGCCAGCAGCCACGGGACAGGGGAGATCGAGCAGTACTTC. This chain joins TRBV11-3 and TRBJ2-7; 10 bases are a match to TRBD1. Looked up from germline, CDR1 is SGHNT and CDR2 is YENEEA. The CDR3 totals 14 residues. The junction had 7 bases not matched to a gene; V was cut back by 5 bases and J by 6 bases.

Turning to this clone: The sample holds other DNA sequences that translate to the same CDR3. This rearrangement joins TRBV18 to TRBJ1-2, with 9 bases lining up with TRBD1. Germline assignment: CDR1 KGHSH and CDR2 LQKENI. V lost 4 bases, J lost 5 bases, and 2 bases stayed unmatched. The CDR3 runs 13 residues. DNA for the CDR3: TGTGCCAGCTCACAGGGACAGGGATATGGCTACACCTTC. Translating gives CASSQGQGYGYTF.

The gene calls are TRBV7-8 and TRBJ1-2, with D uncertain. This CDR3 is built from 13 residues. Germline V gene data show CDR1 as SGHVS and CDR2 as FQNEAQ. With 1 base removed from V and 4 bases from J, the gap between germline ends came to 7 bases. CDR3 amino acids: CASSLGGAYGYTF. The CDR3 nucleotides read TGTGCCAGCAGCTTAGGGGGAGCCTATGGCTACACCTTC. The full variable domain, with the rest looked up from reference TRBV7-8 and TRBJ1-2, is GAGVSQSPRYKVAKRGQDVALRCDPISGHVSLFWYQQALGQGPEFLTYFQNEAQLDKSGLPSDRFFAERPEGSVSTLKIQRTQQEDSAVYLCASSLGGAYGYTFGSGTRLTVV.

The V gene is TRBV18, the J gene TRBJ2-1, with TRBD2 matching over 8 bases. This CDR3 comprises 17 residues. V shed 3 bases, J shed 4 bases, and the junction held 11 bases outside the gene matches. Per germline, CDR1 KGHSH and CDR2 LQKENI. The CDR3 loop reads CASSPPRAGGQYNEQFF. CDR3 DNA sequence: TGTGCCAGCTCACCCCCCCGGGCGGGGGGCCAGTACAATGAGCAGTTCTTC.

The count of this clone is one. This chain connects TRBV25-1 to TRBJ1-1, with D unclear. Between the trimmed V and J ends, which lost 10 bases and 1 base, there was a span of 19 bases. CDR1 is MGHDK, CDR2 SYGVNS, per germline. This CDR3 region has 15 residues. The CDR3 DNA sequence: TGTGCCATCCTAGCCCGGACTCCTCGGAACACTGAAGCTTTCTTT. It codes for CAILARTPRNTEAFF.

V usage is TRBV6-5 and J usage is TRBJ1-6, with TRBD1 matching 9 bases. The germline CDR1 and CDR2 sequences are MNHEY and SVGAGI. CDR3 length equals 13 residues. CDR3 in amino acids: CATWTGVGSPLHF. The CDR3 region has the DNA TGTGCTACCTGGACAGGGGTAGGGTCACCCCTCCACTTT.

The chain recombines TRBV6-6 with TRBJ1-5; a weak D match, TRBD1 (6 bases). Deletions cut 6 bases from V and 2 bases from J, with 14 bases between. CDR1 and CDR2 (germline): MNHNY, SVGAGI (reference sequence). The CDR3 runs 15 residues. This CDR3 is CASRDRVFGNQPQHF. Here the CDR3 DNA reads TGTGCCAGCAGGGACAGAGTCTTTGGCAATCAGCCCCAGCATTTT.

The rearrangement joins TRBV19 to TRBJ2-7; D gene ambiguous. Germline loops: CDR1 LNHDA, CDR2 SQIVND (reference sequence). The CDR3 consists of 12 residues. The V gene lost 3 bases and the J gene lost 2 bases, with 5 bases spanning the gap. CDR3 sequence: CASSIPPYEQYF. The CDR3 DNA reads TGTGCCAGTAGTATCCCTCCCTACGAGCAGTACTTC.

V is TRBV18 and J is TRBJ2-5, with a tentative D call TRBD2 (5 bases). The V and J ends lost 3 bases and 2 bases respectively, with 13 bases between them. Germline CDR1 reads KGHSH; CDR2 reads LQKENI. The CDR3 length is 15 residues. The CDR3 nucleotides read TGTGCCAGCTCACCCCCCGGAGGAAGACAAGAGACCCAGTACTTC. Its protein is CASSPPGGRQETQYF.

This clone was recorded only once. The chain has TRBV6-2 or TRBV6-3 and TRBJ1-5; tentatively, D is TRBD1 (6 bases). Deletions cut 6 bases from V and 9 bases from J, with 18 bases between. The CDR3 is 14 amino acids. Germline loops: CDR1 MNHEY, CDR2 SVGEGT. CDR3 protein: CASSLGTQGGPQHF. CDR3 in DNA: TGTGCCAGCAGCCTAGGGACACAAGGAGGGCCCCAGCATTTT.

This clone was observed once. Germline is not matched at one junction end, which may reflect a read error. The rearrangement joins TRBV5-4 to TRBJ1-4, with D tentatively TRBD1 (5 bases). CDR3 length: 14 residues. Germline V lookup: CDR1 SGHNT, CDR2 YYREEE (reference sequence). The CDR3 region has the DNA TGTGCCAGCAGCACACAGGCAACTGATGAAAAACTGTTTTTT. This codes for CASSTQATDEKLFF.

This rearrangement joins TRBV18 to TRBJ1-1; TRBD1 aligns across 7 bases. Germline assignment: CDR1 KGHSH and CDR2 LQKENI. Trimming removed 3 bases from V and 1 base from J; junction bases left unmatched: 20. CDR3 length: 20 amino acids. The CDR3 coding sequence is TGTGCCAGCTCACCCCTCAAGTTTGTAGGGGGCACCTTTGAGAACACTGAAGCTTTCTTT. Protein sequence: CASSPLKFVGGTFENTEAFF.

DNA of the CDR3: TGTGCCAGCAGCTTTGGGACTAGCACAGATACGCAGTATTTT. This codes for CASSFGTSTDTQYF. The chain recombines TRBV11-3 with TRBJ2-3, with D tentatively TRBD2 (6 bases). Germline-derived CDR1 and CDR2 are SGHNT and YENEEA. Trimming took off 3 bases at V and 0 bases at J, with 7 bases between the two ends. CDR3 size: 14 residues.

This chain links TRBV2 with TRBJ1-2; 7 positions agree with TRBD1. The CDR3 is 16 residues long. Germline lookup yields CDR1 SNHLY and CDR2 FYNNEI. The ends lost 2 bases at V and 4 bases at J; junction bases unmatched: 10. The CDR3 region is CASSETGDGLIYGYTF. CDR3 bases: TGTGCCAGCAGTGAAACAGGGGACGGCCTAATCTATGGCTACACCTTC.

This clone has more than one count but fewer than ten. This sequence joins TRBV6-2 or TRBV6-3 and TRBJ2-5, with 11 bases that match TRBD2. CDR3 length: 15 amino acids. In germline, CDR1 is MNHEY, CDR2 SVGEGT. The V and J ends lost 4 bases and 5 bases, in that order; junction bases with no gene match: 6. As DNA, the CDR3 is TGTGCCAGCAGTTGGGGTAGCGGGGGGGTTGAGACCCAGTACTTC. As protein: CASSWGSGGVETQYF.

The chain employs TRBV6-5 and TRBJ2-2, with 7 bases fitting TRBD1. The J segment lost 0 bases and the V segment lost 2 bases, leaving 3 bases of the junction unmatched. The length of the CDR3 is 16 residues. The germline CDR1 and CDR2 sequences are MNHEY and SVGAGI. CDR3 sequence: CASSYMTGSNTGELFF. CDR3 nucleotide sequence: TGTGCCAGCAGTTACATGACAGGGTCGAACACCGGGGAGCTGTTTTTT.

This chain links TRBV10-3 with TRBJ2-6, with TRBD1 identical over 7 bases. The CDR3 is 13 residues long. Germline assignment: CDR1 ENHRY and CDR2 SYGVKD. The J segment lost 4 bases and the V segment lost 10 bases, leaving 4 bases of the junction unmatched. The DNA of the CDR3 is TGTGCCACGGGACAGAGGGGGGCCAACGTCCTGACTTTC. Translating it yields CATGQRGANVLTF.

The rearrangement joins TRBV5-8 to TRBJ2-3; D may be TRBD2 (5 bases). CDR1 SGHTS and CDR2 YDEGEE come from the germline V gene. The CDR3 is 15 residues long. Between the trimmed V and J ends, which lost 3 bases and 4 bases, there was a span of 15 bases. In DNA form, the CDR3 reads TGTGCCAGCAGCTCACTTCATTACGGGGCAGATACGCAGTATTTT. Encoded protein: CASSSLHYGADTQYF. The entire variable domain, with the rest obtained from reference TRBV5-8 and TRBJ2-3, is as follows: EAGVTQSPTHLIKTRGQQATLRCSPISGHTSVYWYQQALGLGLQFLLWYDEGEERNRGNFPPRFSGRQFPNYSSELNVNALELEDSALYLCASSSLHYGADTQYFGPGTRLTVL.